The 19 T cell receptor beta chains in this list originate from one sample, sequenced in a study of response to subunit inactivated influenza vaccine. TCRdb re-derived calls from the RT-PCR reads in MiXCR, one entry per CDR3 protein. The data contain about half a million distinct CDR3 sequences, 25% of them singletons. The sequenced sample was CD4+ T cells sorted from PBMCs, obtained more than 4 days after vaccination. The receptor set was obtained from a man aged 50 or older who received an inactivated influenza vaccine.

The chain is built from TRBV9 and TRBJ1-3, with D tentatively TRBD1 (5 bases). Trimming pared 0 bases from V and 4 bases from J, leaving 8 bases between. The V gene's germline CDR1 is SGDLS and CDR2 YYNGEE. The CDR3 loop spans 14 amino acids. In DNA, the CDR3 is TGTGCCAGCAGCGTAGAACAGGTCGGAAACACCATATATTTT. Protein product: CASSVEQVGNTIYF.

This clonotype was picked up one time. The chain recombines TRBV7-2 with TRBJ2-1; 7 bases line up with TRBD1. The CDR3 consists of 16 residues. CDR1 and CDR2 from the germline V gene are SGHTA and FQGNSA. Trimming took 6 bases from V and 0 from J; bases not matched to a gene: 8. For the CDR3, the DNA is TGTGCCAGCAGAAGTAAAACAGGGGCCTCCTACAATGAGCAGTTCTTC. Amino acids: CASRSKTGASYNEQFF.

The chain couples TRBV11-2 to TRBJ2-5; either TRBD1 or TRBD2 may supply D (5 bases each). The V gene lost 0 bases and the J gene lost 2 bases, with 10 bases spanning the gap. The CDR3 spans 15 residues. Per the germline V gene, CDR1 is SGHAT and CDR2 is FQNNGV. The CDR3 spells CASSLDLGEQETQYF. The CDR3 DNA is TGTGCCAGCAGCTTAGATCTAGGGGAGCAAGAGACCCAGTACTTC.

A few counts support this clonotype. This sequence joins TRBV20-1 and TRBJ2-1; D possibly corresponds to TRBD2 (6 bases). Germline assignment: CDR1 DFQATT and CDR2 SNEGSKA (reference sequence). This CDR3 comprises 13 residues. The germline V and J ends were trimmed by 5 bases and 6 bases, with 14 bases remaining between them. The CDR3, as DNA: TGCAGTGCTCCGACCGGGACTTCCAATGAGCAGTTCTTC. Protein: CSAPTGTSNEQFF.

J is TRBJ2-2 and V is TRBV20-1, with 7 nucleotides matching TRBD1. This CDR3 contains 14 residues. V lost 6 bases and J lost 6; bases outside the gene matches: 10. CDR1 and CDR2 (germline): DFQATT, SNEGSKA (reference sequence). The CDR3 reads CSASTGQGAGELFF. Here the CDR3 DNA reads TGCAGTGCATCCACGGGGCAGGGGGCCGGGGAGCTGTTTTTT.

The chain uses TRBV29-1 and TRBJ2-2, with unresolved D. The CDR3 is 13 residues long. The germline CDR1 and CDR2 sequences are SQVTM and ANQGSEA. V was clipped by 6 bases and J by 4 bases, with 12 bases between them. CDR3 residues: CSVQGISTGELFF. The CDR3 DNA follows: TGCAGCGTCCAAGGGATTTCCACCGGGGAGCTGTTTTTT.

The rearrangement joins TRBV3-1 to TRBJ2-7; either TRBD1 or TRBD2 may fit D (5 bases each). The CDR3 is 16 amino acids. Trimming removed 4 bases from V and 0 bases from J, with 16 bases in between. Germline CDR1 reads LGHDT; CDR2 reads YNNKEL (reference sequence). CDR3 DNA sequence: TGTGCCAGCAGCCTGATTTCCGGGGCAAACTCCTACGAGCAGTACTTC. Translated, it gives CASSLISGANSYEQYF.

The table lists this clonotype with a few counts. The chain uses TRBV3-1 and TRBJ2-1, with 8 bases fitting TRBD2. Trimming cost V 2 bases and J 9 bases; bases outside gene matches: 3. This CDR3 region has 13 residues. The germline gives CDR1 LGHDT, CDR2 YNNKEL (reference sequence). In nucleotides, the CDR3 is TGTGCCAGCAGCCAACTGAGCGGGAGTGAGCAGTTCTTC. Translated, it gives CASSQLSGSEQFF.

The gene calls are TRBV12-1 and TRBJ2-7; TRBD1 was called by the table and not checked on the DNA. TRBV12-1 counts as a pseudogene. The CDR3 consists of 14 residues. The CDR3 sequence: CASGQGAQGHEQYF. The CDR3 bases are TGCGCCAGCGGACAGGGGGCACAGGGGCACGAGCAGTACTTC.

At least ten counts were recorded for this clonotype. The chain links TRBV4-2 to TRBJ2-7; TRBD1 matches 7 bases. Germline trimming cut 0 bases from V and 4 bases from J; bases unmatched to any gene: 6. This CDR3 is 15 amino acids long. Germline CDR1 reads LGHNA; CDR2 reads YNFKEQ. CDR3: CASSQDPTGEYEQYF. DNA for the CDR3: TGTGCCAGCAGCCAAGATCCAACAGGGGAATACGAGCAGTACTTC.

This clonotype has only a few counts. J is TRBJ2-1 and V is TRBV5-1, with 10 bases fitting TRBD1. In germline, CDR1 is SGHRS, CDR2 YFSETQ. Losses at the gene ends were 4 bases for V and 9 bases for J; bases not matched to a gene: 7. The CDR3 contains 14 residues. CDR3 amino acids: CASSRDRGRTEQFF. The CDR3 coding sequence is TGCGCCAGCAGCAGGGACAGGGGAAGGACTGAGCAGTTCTTC.

V is TRBV6-2 or TRBV6-3 and J is TRBJ1-1, with D uncertain. This CDR3 has 15 amino acids. Germline loops: CDR1 MNHEY, CDR2 SVGEGT. The V gene lost 2 bases and the J gene lost 0 bases, with 10 bases spanning the gap. The CDR3 region is CASSYGGRMNTEAFF. CDR3 in DNA: TGTGCCAGCAGTTACGGTGGGAGGATGAACACTGAAGCTTTCTTT.

This clonotype was observed a few times. This chain joins TRBV6-2 or TRBV6-3 and TRBJ1-5, with 8 bases that match TRBD1. The CDR3 contains 14 residues. The V segment lost 6 bases and the J segment 5 bases; nucleotides outside the gene matches: 6. Germline V gene data show CDR1 as MNHEY and CDR2 as SVGEGT. The CDR3 is CASSQDRAYQPQHF. CDR3 in DNA: TGTGCCAGCAGCCAGGACAGGGCTTATCAGCCCCAGCATTTT.

This clonotype was recorded many times. The chain couples TRBV2 to TRBJ1-5; TRBD1 is a possible D gene (6 bases). V lost 5 bases and J 0 bases, leaving 17 bases between the germline ends. The germline V gene encodes CDR1 SNHLY and CDR2 FYNNEI. This CDR3 has 17 amino acids. The chain's CDR3 is CASSTPGTTYSNQPQHF. The CDR3 coding sequence is TGTGCCAGCAGTACTCCCGGGACAACTTATAGCAATCAGCCCCAGCATTTT.

This clonotype was found a few times. This chain uses TRBV15 with TRBJ2-1, with 12 bases that match TRBD2. The CDR3 covers 18 residues. CDR1 and CDR2 (germline): LNHNV, YYDKDF (reference sequence). V was pared by 8 bases and J by 7 bases, with 18 bases of the junction left unmatched. The CDR3 here is CATSTPKRLAGDVNEQFF. The DNA of the CDR3 is TGTGCCACCTCCACACCCAAGCGACTAGCGGGGGATGTGAATGAGCAGTTCTTC.

This clonotype has ten or more counts. The chain has TRBV6-5 and TRBJ1-6; tentatively, D is TRBD1 (5 bases). Germline V gene sequence: CDR1 MNHEY, CDR2 SVGAGI. This CDR3 comprises 14 residues. Trimming shortened V by 2 bases and J by 12 bases, and 14 bases separated the two germline ends. CDR3 sequence reads: CASSYAVGGGPLHF. The CDR3 DNA reads TGTGCCAGCAGTTACGCAGTTGGGGGTGGACCCCTCCACTTT.

This clonotype was seen only a few times. The chain employs TRBV29-1 and TRBJ2-5; 9 nucleotides line up with TRBD2. Germline V gene data show CDR1 as SQVTM and CDR2 as ANQGSEA. CDR3 length: 14 amino acids. V lost 6 bases, J lost 6 bases, and 11 bases stayed unmatched. The CDR3 loop is CSVAAASGIKTQYF. CDR3 sequence (DNA): TGCAGCGTGGCCGCGGCTAGCGGGATAAAGACCCAGTACTTC.

The chain recombines TRBV6-1 with TRBJ1-3; 10 bases match TRBD1. Trimming at V came to 6 bases and at J to 0 bases, leaving 5 bases not matched to a gene. The length of the CDR3 is 16 residues. Germline V gives CDR1 MNHNS, CDR2 SASEGT. CDR3 nucleotide sequence: TGTGCCAGCAGGGGGACAGGGGCCCTCTCTGGAAACACCATATATTTT. Translating it yields CASRGTGALSGNTIYF.

The rearrangement uses TRBV28 and TRBJ1-5, with a weak D call TRBD1 (6 bases). The CDR3 spans 17 residues. The V gene lost 7 bases and the J gene lost 2 bases, with 21 bases spanning the gap. The germline V gene has CDR1 MDHEN and CDR2 SYDVKM. CDR3 coding DNA: TGTGCCAGCACCAACCGGCAGGGGCTAAGTGGCAATCAGCCCCAGCATTTT. Its translation: CASTNRQGLSGNQPQHF.